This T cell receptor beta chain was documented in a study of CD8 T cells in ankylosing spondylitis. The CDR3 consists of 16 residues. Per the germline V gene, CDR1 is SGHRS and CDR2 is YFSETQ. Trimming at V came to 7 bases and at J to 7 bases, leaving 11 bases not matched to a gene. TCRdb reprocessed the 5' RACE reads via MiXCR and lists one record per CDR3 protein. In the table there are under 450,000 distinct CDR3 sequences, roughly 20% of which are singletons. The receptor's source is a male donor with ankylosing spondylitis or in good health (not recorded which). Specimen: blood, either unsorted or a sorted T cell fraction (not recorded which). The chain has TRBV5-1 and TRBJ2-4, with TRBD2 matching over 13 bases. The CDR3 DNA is TGCGCCAGCGCAAAACTAGCGGGGGGGCCGGGGAACATTCAGTACTTC. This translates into CASAKLAGGPGNIQYF.